This T cell receptor beta chain was recovered during a study of CD4 T cells in relation to SARS-CoV-2 and coronaviruses. The wider study: TCR beta CDR3s were sequenced after approximately ten-day antigen culture of PBMCs.

V was pared by 3 bases and J by 5 bases, with 7 bases between. Per the germline V gene, CDR1 is KGHSH and CDR2 is LQKENI. The CDR3 is 12 amino acids. Produced via immunoSEQ multiplex PCR; TCRdb's table is partial and in-frame only. The sample carries 40,000 to 50,000 clones, roughly 84% recorded once. For roughly ten days, 10^5 sorted CD4+ cells grew with T cell-depleted PBMCs and CEF. Concerning this clone: Its antigen is undetermined. At the DNA level, this CDR3 is encoded by other sequences in the same sample as well.

The chain carries TRBV18 and TRBJ2-5; D may be TRBD1 or TRBD2 (5 bases each). This receptor was taken from an adult with COVID-19. Sequences were obtained from naive CD4+ T cells from PBMCs, cultured in vitro. Subset of the sample: naive CD4+ T cells isolated by negative enrichment. The CDR3 region has the DNA TGTGCCAGCTCACCGAGGGGTGAGACCCAGTACTTC. This gives the protein CASSPRGETQYF.